The 7 T cell receptor beta chains below all came from one sample that was sequenced in a study of CD8+CD57+ T cells in acquired aplastic anemia. CD8+CD57+ cell expansion, shown by flow cytometry, had occurred in the patients selected for sequencing. The TCR beta profiling, which covered VDJ combination and CDR3 sequence, was carried out using genomic DNA as the template. From the reads, TCRdb called clonotypes with MiXCR, one entry per CDR3 protein. The data contain 150,000 to 180,000 distinct CDR3 sequences, less than 60% of them singletons. Sequencing used sorted CD4+, CD8+, or CD8+CD57+ T cells (not recorded which) from PBMCs. These receptors were collected from a human donor with aplastic anemia.

The chain has TRBV2 and TRBJ1-4, with D tentatively TRBD1 (5 bases). The CDR3 covers 14 residues. V was clipped by 8 bases and J by 4 bases, with 14 bases between them. Germline CDR1 is SNHLY and CDR2 is FYNNEI. The CDR3: CASGLQVHNEKLFF. The CDR3 DNA reads TGTGCCAGCGGTTTACAGGTCCATAATGAAAAACTGTTTTTT. The full variable domain, in which reference TRBV2 and TRBJ1-4 provide the parts outside the CDR3, is EPEVTQTPSHQVTQMGQEVILRCVPISNHLYFYWYRQILGQKVEFLVSFYNNEISEKSEIFDDQFSVERPDGSNFTLKIRSTKLEDSAMYFCASGLQVHNEKLFFGSGTQLSVL.

The chain is built from TRBV20-1 and TRBJ2-6, with D possibly TRBD1 on 5 matching bases. The CDR3 covers 14 residues. In germline, CDR1 is DFQATT, CDR2 SNEGSKA (reference sequence). V lost 8 bases to trimming and J lost 0 bases, with 11 bases between them. CDR3 sequence (DNA): TGCAGTTACCAGGGTGGCTCTGGGGCCAACGTCCTGACTTTC. Protein: CSYQGGSGANVLTF.

With respect to this clonotype: Sequence at one end of the junction differs from germline and may be a read error. The chain carries TRBV6-1 and TRBJ2-1; D gene uncertain. CDR3 length equals 10 residues. CDR1 is MNHNS and CDR2 is SASEGT in the germline V gene. CDR3 bases: TGTGCCAGCAGTGACAATGAGCAGATCTTC. This translates into CASSDNEQIF.

This clonotype was seen many times. J is TRBJ2-3 and V is TRBV14; 7 bases align to TRBD2. CDR3 length: 15 residues. Unmatched junction bases numbered 5, after V lost 4 bases and J lost 1 base. Germline V gene data show CDR1 as SGHDN and CDR2 as FVKESK. The CDR3 sequence: CASSPLGGGTDTQYF. Written as DNA, the CDR3 is TGTGCCAGCAGCCCCCTTGGGGGGGGCACAGATACGCAGTATTTT.

Comment on this clonotype: This may be a read error: a much more frequent sequence differs by one nucleotide. The chain joins TRBV11-2 to TRBJ2-5; D is uncertain. This CDR3 contains 14 residues. Germline loops: CDR1 SGHAT, CDR2 FQNNGV. CDR3 sequence: CDSSLFIAQETQYF. The CDR3 region has the DNA TGTGACAGCAGCTTATTCATAGCCCAAGAGACCCAGTACTTC.

The gene calls are TRBV7-2 and TRBJ2-7; D uncertain. Germline CDR1 and CDR2: SGHTA and FQGNSA. There are 14 residues in the CDR3. Trimming shortened V by 5 bases and J by 8 bases, and 19 bases separated the two germline ends. CDR3 in amino acids: CASSPYLVSYKQYF. The CDR3 coding sequence is TGTGCCAGCAGCCCTTATCTAGTATCATACAAGCAGTACTTC.

J is TRBJ2-5 and V is TRBV29-1; 10 bases line up with TRBD1. In germline, CDR1 is SQVTM, CDR2 ANQGSEA. The junction had 5 bases not matched to a gene; V was cut back by 5 bases and J by 5 bases. This CDR3 has 13 amino acids. CDR3 sequence: CSVPGQGTETQYF. Here the CDR3 DNA reads TGCAGCGTTCCGGGACAGGGGACGGAGACCCAGTACTTC.